This T cell receptor (beta chain) was identified in a study of blood T cell repertoires in COVID-19. Study details: Some COVID-19 samples were acute and others convalescent; all came from the United States, Italy and Spain.

The germline V gene encodes CDR1 KGHSH and CDR2 LQKENI. V was cut by 8 bases and J by 4 bases, with 8 bases left in between. CDR3 length: 11 amino acids. In the authors' workflow: Using reference gene primer amplification, nucleated cell counts were estimated. This table comes from immunoSEQ multiplex PCR, and its TCRdb copy is limited to in-frame clones, with some not included. Clone size and V and J calls were adopted from that table, with D and trimming inferred from the DNA. The sample lists some 150,000 clones, approximately 87% seen once, with 1.2% in the top ten. This TCR derives from a woman aged 25 to 39 with acute COVID-19. The genes are TRBV18 and TRBJ2-5, with unresolved D. Sequencing input: PBMCs or T cells enriched from blood (not recorded which). CDR3 DNA: TGTGCCAGCGCACGAGGAGAGACCCAGTACTTC. Its translation is CASARGETQYF.